The 5 T cell receptor beta chains given below trace back to one sample, sequenced in a study of human T cells and chemical hapten exposure. From the RACE reads, TCRdb called clonotypes with MiXCR, one entry per CDR3 protein. This sample has roughly 71,000 distinct CDR3 sequences, with around 6.1% found just once. The sample's time point: healthy volunteer bleed at 6 weeks. RNA extraction used unfractionated whole blood as the source of total RNA. The source material was whole blood. The receptors stem from a female donor in good health. Some clones in this sample may be carry-over from other donors' samples.

This clonotype was found many times. The V call is TRBV6-5, the J call TRBJ1-1; D call uncertain. Between the trimmed V and J ends, which lost 0 bases and 5 bases, there was a span of 7 bases. The CDR3 sequence is 13 residues long. Germline values: CDR1 MNHEY, CDR2 SVGAGI. The CDR3 bases are TGTGCCAGCAGTTACTCGATTGGGACTGAAGCTTTCTTT. Its translation is CASSYSIGTEAFF.

The chain has TRBV10-3 and TRBJ2-1; TRBD2 matches at 16 bases. J gave up 8 bases and V 7 bases, and 11 bases lay outside the gene matches. The CDR3 extends over 17 amino acids. CDR1 and CDR2 from the germline V gene are ENHRY and SYGVKD. CDR3 sequence: CAINDRGTSGRAYEQFF. CDR3 nucleotide sequence: TGTGCCATCAATGACAGGGGGACTAGCGGGAGGGCCTATGAGCAGTTCTTC.

The V call is TRBV5-4, the J call TRBJ2-1, with 7 bases aligning to TRBD2. The CDR3 contains 15 residues. CDR1 and CDR2 (germline): SGHNT, YYREEE (reference sequence). V was pared by 0 bases and J by 5 bases, with 5 bases of the junction left unmatched. DNA for the CDR3: TGTGCCAGCAGCTTGGGACTAGCAGAGAACAATGAGCAGTTCTTC. As protein: CASSLGLAENNEQFF.

This clonotype was counted many times. This chain uses TRBV20-1 with TRBJ1-3, with D possibly matching TRBD1 (6 bases). Trimming stripped 6 bases from V and 0 bases from J, with 21 bases between. The germline V gene encodes CDR1 DFQATT and CDR2 SNEGSKA (reference sequence). The CDR3 covers 17 residues. The CDR3, as DNA: TGCAGTGCCATAGGGGGGCAGGGGACCCCCTCTGGAAACACCATATATTTT. Its translation: CSAIGGQGTPSGNTIYF.

This clonotype was picked up many times. V and J are TRBV2 and TRBJ2-2; 8 positions match TRBD1. Germline CDR1 reads SNHLY; CDR2 reads FYNNEI. The CDR3 is 15 residues long. The ends lost 2 bases at V and 5 bases at J; junction bases unmatched: 4. As DNA, the CDR3 is TGTGCCAGCAGTGAAAACAGGGGGGAGACCGGGGAGCTGTTTTTT. Encoded protein: CASSENRGETGELFF.